Listed below are T cell receptor beta chains from one sample, sequenced in a study of persistence of HIV-infected CD4 T cells. Their antigen targets remain unknown. Profiling relied on immunoSEQ multiplex PCR, and the TCRdb table lists in-frame clones only, not all of them. The sample records fewer than 35,000 clones, 82% being singletons. The sequences come from CD4+ T cells sorted from PBMCs after approximately 19-hour stimulation, collected from a patient who received antiretroviral therapy. Receptor source: an adult man with HIV who was CMV-seropositive. Each CDR3 is given with its conserved first and last residue. The order of the fields is J gene, V gene, D gene, clone size, CDR3 DNA, CDR3 protein. A D gene is named only where the DNA matches it firmly. Size is omitted from some rows. Given values are once, few, many or a class for expanded clones.

TRBJ1-4,TRBV10-2,NA,NA,TGCGCCAGCAGCCTCTACAGCGCAACTAATGAAAAACTGTTTTTT,CASSLYSATNEKLFF
TRBJ1-2,TRBV25-1,TRBD1,NA,TGTGCCAGCAGTGAATTCAAGGGACAGGGAGGCTACACCTTC,CASSEFKGQGGYTF
TRBJ2-1,TRBV5-6,NA,NA,TGTGCCAGCAGCACAACTAAAGCCGAGCAGTTCTTC,CASSTTKAEQFF
TRBJ1-1,TRBV6-6,TRBD1,NA,TGTGCCAGCAGCGTCGACAGGGCGAGAGCTTTCTTT,CASSVDRARAFF
TRBJ1-5,TRBV6-1,TRBD1,NA,TGTGCCAGCAGTGAGAGAGTAAGGACAGGGAGCAATCAGCCCCAGCATTTT,CASSERVRTGSNQPQHF
TRBJ1-1,TRBV9,NA,once,TGTGCCAGCAGCATAGGGTCGGGGGTGAACACTGAAGCTTTCTTT,CASSIGSGVNTEAFF
TRBJ1-1,TRBV7-2,NA,few,TGTGCCAGCAGCTCTGCCTCAGCTTTGAACACTGAAGCTTTCTTT,CASSSASALNTEAFF
TRBJ1-3,TRBV6-2/TRBV6-3,TRBD1,once,TGTGCCAGCAGTACCTCCGGGACAGGGCCTTCCACCATATATTTT,CASSTSGTGPSTIYF
TRBJ2-7,TRBV18,NA,NA,TGTGCCAGCTCACCACTCTGGGGTTCGGTCTACGAGCAGTACTTC,CASSPLWGSVYEQYF
TRBJ2-7,TRBV5-1,NA,NA,TGCGCCAGCAGCTCTCCGGGATTCAACGAGCAGTACTTC,CASSSPGFNEQYF
TRBJ1-5,TRBV30,NA,NA,TGTGCCTGGAGTACTAGCAATCAGCCCCAGCATTTT,CAWSTSNQPQHF
TRBJ2-6,TRBV11-3,TRBD1,few,TGTGCCAGCAGCTTGAGTCGGGACAGCGCTGGGGCCAACGTCCTGACTTTC,CASSLSRDSAGANVLTF
TRBJ1-2,TRBV19,TRBD1,NA,TGTGCCAGTAGACGCCTCCCCGGGACAGGGGGTAACTATGGCTACACCTTC,CASRRLPGTGGNYGYTF
TRBJ2-3,TRBV30,NA,NA,TGTGCCTGGAGTGGGTTCGCGACAGATACGCAGTATTTT,CAWSGFATDTQYF
TRBJ2-7,TRBV5-6,NA,NA,TGTGCCAGCAGCTTTATTGGGAGGCGCTACGAGCAGTACTTC,CASSFIGRRYEQYF
TRBJ1-1,TRBV5-4,NA,NA,TGTGCCAGCAGCTCGATGGGCCACGAGAACGCTGAAGCTTTCTTT,CASSSMGHENAEAFF
TRBJ2-5,TRBV10-3,TRBD1,few,TGTGCCATCAGTGAAGGGGGCAACATAGCAGAGACCCAGTACTTC,CAISEGGNIAETQYF
TRBJ1-4,TRBV9,NA,few,TGTGCCAGCAGCGTAGCGACGGAGCCTGGACGTGAAAAACTGTTTTTT,CASSVATEPGREKLFF
TRBJ2-6,TRBV7-3,TRBD1,NA,TGTGCCAGCAGCTTAATGTCCCGGACAGGGGCTGGGGCCAACGTCCTGACTTTC,CASSLMSRTGAGANVLTF
TRBJ2-3,TRBV5-1,NA,NA,TGCGCCAGCAGCTTGACGGGCAAGACTACCACAGATACGCAGTATTTT,CASSLTGKTTTDTQYF
TRBJ2-5,TRBV3-1/TRBV3-2,NA,NA,TGTGCCAGCAGCCTCCGTGGGGATGGGGAGACCCAGTACTTC,CASSLRGDGETQYF
TRBJ2-2,TRBV5-6,NA,NA,TGTGCCAGCAGCTTGGTTAGGAACACCGGGGAGCTGTTTTTT,CASSLVRNTGELFF
TRBJ2-2,TRBV5-1,TRBD1,NA,TGCGCCAGCAGCTCGGGACAGGGTAACACCGGGGAGCTGTTTTTT,CASSSGQGNTGELFF
TRBJ2-7,TRBV4-1,NA,NA,TGCGCCAGCAGCCAACAAAACAGGATTACGGGGGAGCAGTACTTC,CASSQQNRITGEQYF